This TCR beta chain is from a study of PD-1 blockade in classical Hodgkin lymphoma. General study points: What drove the repertoire differences, possibly disease activity or prior therapy, has not been defined.

Produced via immunoSEQ multiplex PCR; TCRdb's table is partial and in-frame only. Here the sample spans 45,000 to 60,000 clones, just over 90% being singletons. In its sample, this clone was seen once. The target antigen is unknown. V shed 1 base and J shed 5 bases, with 5 bases lying between them. CDR1 and CDR2 (germline): SGHVS, FQNEAQ. CDR3 length equals 12 residues. Time point meaning: newly diagnosed, previously untreated cHL patient sample. This clonotype was sampled from a human donor with classical Hodgkin lymphoma. V is TRBV7-8 and J is TRBJ2-5; the D is unclear. The sample was peripheral blood mononuclear cells (PBMCs). The CDR3 nucleotides are TGTGCCAGCAGCTTAGGAACGGAGACCCAGTACTTC. It translates to CASSLGTETQYF.